This T cell receptor (beta chain) was recorded in a study of OX40 agonist ivuxolimab in advanced cancers. The CDR3 loop spans 15 amino acids. Germline CDR1 is ENHRY and CDR2 is SYGVKD. The ends were cut back, 3 bases at V and 4 bases at J, with 15 bases in the middle. Regarding this clone: Its target is unknown.

Using immunoSEQ multiplex PCR, the repertoire was profiled, and TCRdb retains in-frame clones only, with some absent. The sample gives just over 60,000 clones, approximately 86% of which show up once; more than 15% is in the top ten. Overall study results and limits: Partly responding patients at 0.1-3.0 mg/kg showed some of the smallest clonal expansion.

This chain uses TRBV10-3 with TRBJ2-5; perhaps TRBD1 as D (6 bases). This sequence originates from an adult with an advanced solid tumor such as melanoma, head and neck, liver or kidney cancer. The specimen was CD4+ or CD8+ T cells sorted from blood, collected in a trial of the OX40 agonist ivuxolimab. The CDR3 sequence: CAISDPTGLGETQYF. The DNA for the CDR3 is TGTGCCATCAGTGACCCGACAGGACTGGGAGAGACCCAGTACTTC.